Below are 3 T cell receptor beta chains sequenced from a single sample in a study of monozygotic twins with inflammatory bowel disease. TCRdb re-analyzed the 5' RACE reads; it lists each CDR3 protein once, without DNA. Found here are about 300,000 distinct CDR3 sequences; the top ten clones hold approximately 5.9%. Sequenced: blood. The receptors shown here come from a human donor with ulcerative colitis or Crohn's disease, or a healthy co-twin of an affected twin (not recorded which).

The chain has TRBV6-2 or TRBV6-3 and TRBJ1-4. Germline CDR1 MNHEY, CDR2 SVGEGT. The CDR3 extends over 19 amino acids. CDR3 residues: CASSYSIGRKLTANEKLFF.

The CDR3 protein is CASSLFAESYTDTQYF. This chain links TRBV5-1 with TRBJ2-3. Germline V CDR1 and CDR2: SGHRS, YFSETQ. The CDR3 length is 16 residues.

This rearrangement joins TRBV6-2 or TRBV6-3 to TRBJ1-1. CDR3 length equals 12 residues. Germline values: CDR1 MNHEY, CDR2 SVGEGT. CDR3 residues: CASSLIWTEAFF.